The present T cell receptor beta chain was sequenced within a study of T cells in Graves' hyperthyroidism and ophthalmopathy. The V and J ends lost 3 bases and 0 bases respectively, with 16 bases between them. The length of the CDR3 is 16 residues. Germline V gene data show CDR1 as GTSNPN and CDR2 as SVGIG (reference sequence). Regarding the study as a whole: Ophthalmopathy cases were set apart from stable hyperthyroidism by a 13 V-J model.

Diagnoses rested on clinical symptoms, serum thyroxine and TRAb, thyroid ultrasound and orbital computed tomography. Regions amplified from RNA transcripts were the TCR beta CDR3 regions. In the first-round RT-PCR of the TCR CDR3, the HTBI primer set was used. TCRdb reanalysed the multiplex PCR reads using MiXCR and keeps one entry per CDR3 protein. The repertoire consists of approximately 600,000 distinct CDR3 sequences, with more than 20% occurring once and the leading ten covering 34%. Concerning this clonotype: Its antigen is not known.

This sequence originates from a man younger than 45 with Graves' ophthalmopathy. V gene TRBV30 combines with J gene TRBJ2-3; tentative D call: TRBD2 (6 bases). The sequenced sample was blood. The CDR3 sequence: CAWREGPGVSTDTQYF. The CDR3 nucleotides are TGTGCCTGGAGAGAGGGGCCGGGAGTAAGCACAGATACGCAGTATTTT.